This TCR beta chain was obtained from a study of cytomegalovirus exposure and HLA in healthy donors. PCR was performed using 60 Vbeta and 13 Jbeta primers. Here immunoSEQ multiplex PCR was the method, and the copy in TCRdb shows in-frame clones only, minus some. This sample has about 150,000 clones, with more than 70% found just once. Per the germline V gene, CDR1 is SGHTA and CDR2 is FQGTGA. CDR3 size: 20 residues. The V gene end was trimmed by 0 bases and the J gene end by 4 bases; junction bases not matched to a gene: 15. The chain uses TRBV7-3 and TRBJ2-2; 9 bases align to TRBD1. The sequence was obtained from a man in his forties or fifties in good health and CMV-seronegative. The sample consisted of PBMCs. The CDR3 DNA sequence: TGTGCCAGCAGCTTAACCCCCACAGGGGGCCACCTAGGAGGCACCGGGGAGCTGTTTTTT. Its translation is CASSLTPTGGHLGGTGELFF.